Presented here are 15 T cell receptor beta chains from one specimen sequenced in a study of T-cell memory formation after mild COVID-19. MiXCR, run by TCRdb on the 5' RACE reads, gives a single entry per CDR3 protein. The sample has under 200,000 distinct CDR3 sequences, 11% seen once. Sequences were obtained from PBMCs or a T cell subset sorted from them (not recorded which). These receptors were taken from a man aged 18 to 30 who had mild COVID-19 (a few samples of this study predate the infection). Cell type and time point are not known.

A few counts support this clonotype. The V call is TRBV30, the J call TRBJ1-6; D is undetermined. Germline assignment: CDR1 GTSNPN and CDR2 SVGIG (reference sequence). CDR3 length: 13 amino acids. V gave up 4 bases and J gave up 7 bases, with 11 bases separating them. CDR3 amino acids: CAWTRGENSPLHF. CDR3 nucleotide sequence: TGTGCCTGGACGCGTGGGGAAAATTCACCCCTCCACTTT.

V gene TRBV6-2 or TRBV6-3 combines with J gene TRBJ1-1; no clear D gene. Germline-derived CDR1 and CDR2 are MNHEY and SVGEGT. This CDR3 comprises 12 residues. Deletions cut 3 bases from V and 3 bases from J, with 5 bases between. The CDR3 DNA follows: TGTGCCAGCAGTTATTTGCACACTGAAGCTTTCTTT. It translates to CASSYLHTEAFF.

The chain combines TRBV19 with TRBJ1-1; D is undetermined. Trimming shortened V by 3 bases and J by 3 bases, and 17 bases separated the two germline ends. Germline-derived CDR1 and CDR2 are LNHDA and SQIVND (reference sequence). This CDR3 region has 16 residues. The CDR3, as DNA: TGTGCCAGTAGTATCCACCTTGCGGGGTACGACACTGAAGCTTTCTTT. Amino acids: CASSIHLAGYDTEAFF.

The V and J genes are TRBV27 and TRBJ2-1; 10 bases line up with TRBD2. This CDR3 comprises 15 residues. The germline V gene encodes CDR1 MNHEY and CDR2 SMNVEV (reference sequence). V gave up 3 bases and J gave up 4 bases; unmatched junction bases: 3. The CDR3 region has the DNA TGTGCCAGCAGTTTCGTAGCGGGGGGTTACAATGAGCAGTTCTTC. It specifies CASSFVAGGYNEQFF.

The chain combines TRBV2 with TRBJ1-3; 8 nucleotides match TRBD1. Germline values: CDR1 SNHLY, CDR2 FYNNEI. The length of the CDR3 is 12 residues. Germline trimming cut 10 bases from V and 4 bases from J; bases unmatched to any gene: 3. The CDR3 bases are TGTGCCACGGGGACAGGCGGAAACACCATATATTTT. Translating it yields CATGTGGNTIYF. Full variable domain (missing parts from reference TRBV2 and TRBJ1-3): EPEVTQTPSHQVTQMGQEVILRCVPISNHLYFYWYRQILGQKVEFLVSFYNNEISEKSEIFDDQFSVERPDGSNFTLKIRSTKLEDSAMYFCATGTGGNTIYFGEGSWLTVV.

V and J are TRBV6-1 and TRBJ1-1, with D perhaps TRBD1 (5 bases). Germline V gene sequence: CDR1 MNHNS, CDR2 SASEGT. The CDR3 runs to 15 residues. V dropped 2 bases and J dropped 0 bases, with 10 bases sitting between them. Here the CDR3 DNA reads TGTGCCAGCAGTGAACAGGCAGGGATGAACACTGAAGCTTTCTTT. Encoded protein: CASSEQAGMNTEAFF.

The chain has TRBV28 and TRBJ1-1; no reliable D call. The V and J ends lost 3 bases and 4 bases respectively, with 18 bases between them. CDR1 MDHEN and CDR2 SYDVKM come from the germline V gene. The CDR3 loop spans 16 amino acids. The CDR3: CASSFPFGSRSTEAFF. The CDR3, as DNA: TGTGCCAGCAGTTTCCCCTTCGGCAGTCGGTCCACTGAAGCTTTCTTT.

This clonotype was seen a handful of times. The gene calls are TRBV4-1 and TRBJ1-2; D is ambiguous. The CDR3 runs 17 residues. V dropped 1 base and J dropped 6 bases, with 21 bases sitting between them. Per the germline V gene, CDR1 is MGHRA and CDR2 is YSYEKL. The CDR3 loop is CASSQGRLPWAVDGYTF. Here the CDR3 DNA reads TGCGCCAGCAGCCAAGGTAGACTACCGTGGGCAGTCGATGGCTACACCTTC.

This clonotype was found a few times. The chain couples TRBV6-7 to TRBJ1-6; D is undetermined. TRBV6-7 is classed as an ORF, of uncertain function. The CDR3 consists of 14 residues. Between the trimmed V and J ends, which lost 2 bases and 7 bases, there was a span of 9 bases. The CDR3 is CASSYLGDNSPLHF. For the CDR3, the DNA is TGTGCCAGCAGTTACCTAGGAGACAATTCACCCCTCCACTTT.

There are a few counts of this clonotype. This chain links TRBV24-1 with TRBJ2-1; D perhaps matches TRBD2 (6 bases). The CDR3 sequence is 16 residues long. The germline V gene encodes CDR1 KGHDR and CDR2 SFDVKD. V shed 2 bases and J shed 8 bases, with 18 bases lying between them. CDR3: CATSDSPGEHRYEQFF. The CDR3 DNA follows: TGTGCCACCAGTGATTCTCCGGGAGAGCATCGCTATGAGCAGTTCTTC.

This clonotype was detected a few times. For the CDR3, the DNA is TGCAGTGCTATCCGCGCCGATAGCAATCAGCCCCAGCATTTT. Translated: CSAIRADSNQPQHF. The gene calls are TRBV20-1 and TRBJ1-5; D not certain. The CDR3 runs 14 residues. Per germline, CDR1 DFQATT and CDR2 SNEGSKA (reference sequence). Trimming cost V 4 bases and J 0 bases, with 10 bases left between them.

This rearrangement joins TRBV2 to TRBJ2-1, with D perhaps matching TRBD1 or TRBD2 (5 bases each). The CDR3 extends over 11 amino acids. Germline V lookup: CDR1 SNHLY, CDR2 FYNNEI. V was cut by 11 bases and J by 3 bases, with 8 bases left in between. Here the CDR3 DNA reads TGTGCCGGGACGGTCTACAATGAGCAGTTCTTC. This sequence encodes CAGTVYNEQFF.

This CDR3 reads CASSYPPGKQGSAYGSVQYF. CDR3 sequence (DNA): TGTGCCAGCAGTTACCCCCCCGGGAAGCAGGGCTCAGCATACGGCAGCGTGCAGTACTTC. This chain joins TRBV6-5 and TRBJ2-7; possibly TRBD1 or TRBD2 for D (5 bases each). V lost 2 bases and J 9 bases, leaving 35 bases between the germline ends. Per germline, CDR1 MNHEY and CDR2 SVGAGI. This CDR3 is built from 20 residues.

V and J are TRBV4-1 and TRBJ1-2; TRBD1 aligns across 7 bases. V lost 0 bases and J lost 5; bases outside the gene matches: 6. This CDR3 has 15 residues. Germline CDR1 reads MGHRA; CDR2 reads YSYEKL. The CDR3 spells CASSQDRGQWYGYTF. The CDR3 DNA follows: TGCGCCAGCAGCCAAGATAGGGGGCAGTGGTATGGCTACACCTTC.

The rearrangement joins TRBV11-1 to TRBJ1-2; TRBD1 agrees at 7 bases. The ends lost 1 base at V and 8 bases at J; junction bases unmatched: 7. Germline V lookup: CDR1 SGHAT, CDR2 FQDESV (reference sequence). The CDR3 length is 14 residues. Here the CDR3 DNA reads TGTGCCAGCAGCTTAGGATCGACAGGGAGCGGCTACACCTTC. It encodes CASSLGSTGSGYTF.